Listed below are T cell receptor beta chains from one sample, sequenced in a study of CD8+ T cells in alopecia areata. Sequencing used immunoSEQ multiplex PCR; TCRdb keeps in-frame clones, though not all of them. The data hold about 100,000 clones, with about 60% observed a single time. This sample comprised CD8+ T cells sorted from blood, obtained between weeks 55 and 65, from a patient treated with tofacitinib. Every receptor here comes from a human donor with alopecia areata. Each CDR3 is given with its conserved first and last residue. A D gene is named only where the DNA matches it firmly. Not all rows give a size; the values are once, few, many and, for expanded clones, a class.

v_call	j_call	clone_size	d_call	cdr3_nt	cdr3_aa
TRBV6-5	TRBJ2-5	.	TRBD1	TGTGCCAGCAGTAACACAGGGGGCCTAGAGACCCAGTACTTC	CASSNTGGLETQYF
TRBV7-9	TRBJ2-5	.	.	TGTGCCAGCAGCCCCCGTGGCGGCCGCCAAGAGACCCAGTACTTC	CASSPRGGRQETQYF
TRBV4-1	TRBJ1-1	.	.	TGCGCCAGCAGCCAAGCGCGGGGTGGGTTCACTGAAGCTTTCTTT	CASSQARGGFTEAFF
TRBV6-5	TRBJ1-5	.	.	TGTGCCAGCAGTTATGGGACCAATCAGCCCCAGCATTTT	CASSYGTNQPQHF
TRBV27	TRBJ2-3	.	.	TGTGCCAGCACAAGGCGAAGGGAAGACACAGATACGCAGTATTTT	CASTRRREDTDTQYF
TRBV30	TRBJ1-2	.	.	TGTGCCTGTCCTACAGGGATCCTTAACTATGGCTACACCTTC	CACPTGILNYGYTF
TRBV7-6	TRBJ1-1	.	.	TGTGCCAGCAGCTTAGAGCTCGGTGGGACGTACACTGAAGCTTTCTTT	CASSLELGGTYTEAFF
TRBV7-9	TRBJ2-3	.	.	TGTGCCAGCAGCTCCCGGTTGTTCCCCAATACGCAGTATTTT	CASSSRLFPNTQYF
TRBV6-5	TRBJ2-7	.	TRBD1	TGTGCCAGCAGACAGGGACAGGGTAGCTACGAGCAGTACTTC	CASRQGQGSYEQYF
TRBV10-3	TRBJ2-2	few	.	TGTGCCTGTCGGGGAGTCACCGGGGAGCTGTTTTTT	CACRGVTGELFF
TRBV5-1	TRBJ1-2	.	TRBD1	TGCGCCAGCAGCTTGGGGGGACAGACCTATGGCTACACCTTC	CASSLGGQTYGYTF
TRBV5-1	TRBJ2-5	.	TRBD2	TGCGCCAGCAGCTTGGAACCTACGCTACAGGAGCGGGGGCAAGAGACCCAGTACTTC	CASSLEPTLQERGQETQYF
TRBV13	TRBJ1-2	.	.	TGTGCCAGCAGCCCGGGGCGACCTCGAGGCTACACCTTC	CASSPGRPRGYTF
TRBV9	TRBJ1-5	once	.	TGTGCCAGCAGCGTAGGGGGGAGGGGTCAGCCCCAGCATTTT	CASSVGGRGQPQHF
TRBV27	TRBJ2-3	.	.	TGTGCCAGCAGCCACCGTTCAGGCACAGATACGCAGTATTTT	CASSHRSGTDTQYF
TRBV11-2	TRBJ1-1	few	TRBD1	TGTGCCAGCAGCTTGGGACAGGGGTCTGAAGCTTTCTTT	CASSLGQGSEAFF